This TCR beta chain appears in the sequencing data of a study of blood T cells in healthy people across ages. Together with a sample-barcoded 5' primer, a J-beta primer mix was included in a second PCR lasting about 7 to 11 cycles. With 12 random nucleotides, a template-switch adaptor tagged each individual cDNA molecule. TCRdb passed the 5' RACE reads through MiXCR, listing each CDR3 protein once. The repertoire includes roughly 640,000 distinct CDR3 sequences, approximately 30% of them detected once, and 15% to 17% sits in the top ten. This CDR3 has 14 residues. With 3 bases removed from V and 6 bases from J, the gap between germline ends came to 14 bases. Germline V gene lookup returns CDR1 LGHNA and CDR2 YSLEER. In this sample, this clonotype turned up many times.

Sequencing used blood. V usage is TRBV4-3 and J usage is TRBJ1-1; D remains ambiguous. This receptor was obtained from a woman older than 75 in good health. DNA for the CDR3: TGCGCCAGCAGCCAGGGCACCGGGAGGGCTGAAGCTTTCTTT. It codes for CASSQGTGRAEAFF.